This T cell receptor beta chain was found in a study of blood T cell repertoires in COVID-19. Overall study: The analysed material was cDNA or gDNA that came from T cells, B-cell-depleted T cells, or PBMCs.

Trimming took 0 bases from V and 5 from J; bases not matched to a gene: 9. The CDR3 runs to 17 residues. From germline, CDR1 is LGHNA and CDR2 YNFKEQ. In the study's own analysis: Cell counts per sample came from amplifying reference gene primers. Sequencing used immunoSEQ multiplex PCR; TCRdb keeps in-frame clones, though not all of them. The DNA gave D and trimming, while V, J and clone size come from that table. Of around 85,000 clones listed, roughly 87% are singletons. The sample consisted of peripheral blood. This chain joins TRBV4-2 and TRBJ2-3, with 9 positions matching TRBD2. This TCR came from a man between 60 and 75 years old with acute or convalescent COVID-19. CDR3 sequence reads: CASSQDGAGGGGDTQYF. The CDR3 DNA reads TGTGCCAGCAGCCAAGACGGAGCGGGGGGCGGGGGAGATACGCAGTATTTT.